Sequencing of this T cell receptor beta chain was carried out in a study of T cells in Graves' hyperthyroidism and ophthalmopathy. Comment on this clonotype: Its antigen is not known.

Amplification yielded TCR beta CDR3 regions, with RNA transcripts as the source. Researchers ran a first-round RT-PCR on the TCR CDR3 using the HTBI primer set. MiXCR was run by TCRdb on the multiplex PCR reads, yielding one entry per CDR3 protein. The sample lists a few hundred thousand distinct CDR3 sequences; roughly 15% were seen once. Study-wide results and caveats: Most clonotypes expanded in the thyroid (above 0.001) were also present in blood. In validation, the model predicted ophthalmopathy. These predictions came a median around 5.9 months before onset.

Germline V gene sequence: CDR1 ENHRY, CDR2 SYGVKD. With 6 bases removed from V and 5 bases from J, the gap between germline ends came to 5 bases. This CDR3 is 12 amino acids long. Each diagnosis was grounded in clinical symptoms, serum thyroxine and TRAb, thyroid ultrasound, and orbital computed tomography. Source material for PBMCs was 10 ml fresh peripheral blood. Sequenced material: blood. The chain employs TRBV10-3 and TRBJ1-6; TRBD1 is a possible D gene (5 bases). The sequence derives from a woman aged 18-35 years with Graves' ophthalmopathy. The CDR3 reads CAISRDNSPLHF. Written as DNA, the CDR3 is TGTGCCATCAGCAGGGATAATTCACCCCTCCACTTT.